The present entry profiles one T cell receptor beta chain with its context. Its antigen has not been determined. One base away there is no much larger clone; base qualities are not given. TCRbeta CDR3 regions were amplified from genomic DNA by means of the immunoSEQ Assay, a bias-controlled multiplex PCR. The original methods were these. Nucleated cell counts per sample were estimated from amplification of reference gene primers within the assay. To quantify the absolute abundance of each unique TCRbeta CDR3 rearrangement, sequence reads were collapsed and filtered. For each sample, productive Simpson clonality was calculated as the square root of Simpson's diversity index over productive rearrangements. TCRdb took this table from immuneACCESS and kept in-frame rearrangements with V and J called. Such tables lack part of the clones; where checked against another copy, unresolved V genes explain under half of the gap, and the rest is unexplained. V and J calls and clone size are those listed in that table; D and trimming were worked out from the DNA. The sample yields roughly 250,000 clones; approximately 90% were counted once. Around 2.2% of the sample lies in the top ten.

The sample belongs to a study of blood T cell repertoires in COVID-19 (dated by TCRdb to the early 2020s). Context from the whole study: Samples from collaborators originated in the United States, Italy and Spain and spanned both the acute and convalescent phases of COVID-19. The samples were drawn from two sources: the first 160 participants of the ongoing ImmuneRACE study, and 1,000 to 1,500 subjects contributed by 6 global collaborators. HLA class I and class II types, where available, came from metadata supplied by the sample provider rather than from assay-based typing. A de-identified subject ID, COVID-19 status, age in years and sex were almost always included in the sample metadata. The material from the prospective study consisted of cDNA or gDNA derived from T cells, B-cell-depleted T cells, or PBMCs. The dataset comprised deeply sampled blood TCRbeta repertoires from subjects exposed to, actively infected with, or recovered from COVID-19. The repertoires were released in a freely available public database intended as a resource for research on the immune response to SARS-CoV-2. The full study reports these points: The quantity of clinical and demographic metadata differed by source and by participant and was supplied without curation.

In the germline V gene, CDR1 corresponds to SNHLY and CDR2 to FYNNEI. Inclusive of the bounding cysteine and phenylalanine, the CDR3 is 17 residues long. The retained sequence is limited to the CDR3, 51 bases, with the frame set at the first base. The germline V end is reduced by 8 bases and the J end by 0 bases; junction bases left unmatched: 10. A second Seattle source provided samples from volunteer blood donors who had recovered from COVID-19. Each collaborating institution followed its own protocols to collect whole blood in K2EDTA tubes. For TCRbeta analysis, collaborators shipped samples in one of three forms: frozen whole blood, isolated PBMCs, or DNA extracted from either of those sample types.

The sequence joins TRBV2 to TRBJ2-6, with 7 middle bases fitting TRBD2. This receptor was identified in a woman aged 40 to 55 who had recovered from COVID-19. Input material: peripheral blood. The DNA sequence reads TGTGCCAGCGATGGCGGGGGTCCTTCCTCTGGGGCCAACGTCCTGACTTTC. It translates as CASDGGGPSSGANVLTF.